This TCR beta chain was observed in a study of PD-L1 blockade in urothelial cancer (dated by TCRdb to the late 2010s). Some background on the complete study: Therapy was started in 2014 for all patients, and atezolizumab 1,200 mg was administered intravenously every 3 weeks. About 90% of the roughly 29 patients were males with bladder-origin urothelial cancer, and 18 of 29 reported a prior smoking history. Patients had an ECOG performance status of 0 or 1 and had received between 0 and 3 prior chemotherapy regimens. Blood samples were analyzed 3 weeks after the start of treatment (second dose) and 6 weeks after the start of treatment. Blood samples gave median yields of around 140,000 T cells and some 80,000 unique TCRs, along with a median clonality of about 0.084. The study, an exploratory multi-omic analysis, examined somatic, immune and clinical correlates of response to PD-L1 blockade with atezolizumab in urothelial cancer. TCR sequencing covered pretreatment tumor samples and matched, serially collected peripheral blood taken before and after atezolizumab treatment. Durable clinical benefit was defined as progression-free survival longer than 6 months, and TCR features were also tested against progression-free and overall survival. Whole exome sequencing and RNA sequencing of pretreatment tumors were performed alongside TCR sequencing in the same patients. Fewer than ten patients reached durable clinical benefit, while 20 or so patients did not. Twenty-nine patients had pretreatment blood TCR-seq, some 25 had at least one posttreatment blood collection, and some 25 had tumor TCR-seq.

The CDR3, cysteine through phenylalanine, is 16 amino acids long. Only the CDR3 region is kept as DNA, spanning 48 bases read in frame from base 1. The germline V gene provides CDR1 SGHRS and CDR2 YFSETQ. V lost 3 bases and J lost 5 bases; the stretch between them is 18 bases long. The sample's time point label is to be understood as: peripheral blood 6 weeks after treatment start. The cohort comprised 25 to 30 patients with locally advanced or metastatic urothelial carcinoma treated at Memorial Sloan Kettering on a trial protocol. Peripheral blood mononuclear cells were collected pretreatment and during treatment, with between 1 and 8 total time points obtained per patient. The Qiagen DNeasy Blood extraction kit was used to purify genomic DNA from total PBMCs and tumor samples. Collected pretreatment and during treatment, PBMCs were isolated and stored as previously described. The paper as a whole reports these results and caveats: Greater expansion of tumor-associated TCR clones in peripheral blood 3 weeks after the start of treatment was observed in patients with durable benefit (n of about 21, p = 0.022). Because of the small sample size (n ≈ 31) and the many exploratory analyses performed, the results are intended to be regarded as hypothesis-generating. A pretreatment peripheral blood TCR clonality below the median was linked to improved progression-free and overall survival.

Synthetic TCR analog templates were spiked into each PCR to estimate absolute template abundance from read counts. Using the immunoSEQ assay, TCRbeta CDR3 regions were amplified from genomic DNA with bias-controlled V and J gene primers. Sequencing of rearranged TCRbeta segments was done at approximately 20X coverage. Per the original workflow: Sequencing errors were corrected by clustering, and CDR3s were annotated against IMGT so that V, D and J genes could be assigned. Only productive TCRbeta rearrangements were used in downstream analyses, excluding out-of-frame or stop-codon sequences. Clonality was calculated as one minus the Shannon entropy normalized by the log of the number of unique productive sequences. Fisher's exact test with Benjamini-Hochberg correction, using a cutoff of adjusted p below 0.01, was how clones that differed between time points or between blood and tumor were identified. Sourced from immuneACCESS, this table was stored by TCRdb with only in-frame sequences that have V and J called. A share of the clones is absent; for the studies checked, an unresolved V gene accounts for under half, and the remainder has no known explanation. The DNA gave D and trimming, while V, J and clone size come from that table. The sample includes tens of thousands of clones, with more than 70% observed a single time. The ten largest make up 2% to 3% of the sample.

In regard to this clone: Its antigen remains undetermined. Base-call qualities are not available, and no considerably larger clone is one nucleotide away.

The chain is assembled from TRBV5-1 and TRBJ2-1; the best D guess is TRBD1, with 6 bases matching. The sequence was obtained from a man in his sixties with urothelial cancer. This material consisted of PBMCs, taken around atezolizumab (anti-PD-L1) treatment. The sequence in DNA is TGCGCCAGCAGCTCTCTCAGAGGACAGAGTAACAATGAGCAGTTCTTC. Its translation is CASSSLRGQSNNEQFF.